The rows below give T cell receptor beta chains drawn from one sample of a study of shared clonotypes between healthy human individuals. Only in-frame clones appear in the TCRdb table, and some are missing; sequencing was by immunoSEQ multiplex PCR. This table has about 770,000 clones, over 55% appearing once. The source material was memory CD4+ T cells sorted from blood. These TCRs come from a woman aged 25 to 39 in good health. CDR3s include the opening cysteine and the closing phenylalanine or tryptophan. Each record gives: CDR3 protein, V gene, J gene, D gene. D genes are given only for firm matches.

cdr3_aa: CASMGLGVSYEQYF
v_call: TRBV2
j_call: TRBJ2-7
d_call: TRBD2

cdr3_aa: CASSLIGTAGETQYF
v_call: TRBV5-1
j_call: TRBJ2-5
d_call: TRBD1

cdr3_aa: CASSPFTGSNYGYTF
v_call: TRBV18
j_call: TRBJ1-2
d_call: -

cdr3_aa: CASKLANQETQYF
v_call: TRBV7-2
j_call: TRBJ2-5
d_call: TRBD2

cdr3_aa: CATSRDGGTTDTQYF
v_call: TRBV15
j_call: TRBJ2-3
d_call: -

cdr3_aa: CASSLAAKETQYF
v_call: TRBV11-2
j_call: TRBJ2-5
d_call: -

cdr3_aa: CASRQLAGGPYEQYF
v_call: TRBV2
j_call: TRBJ2-7
d_call: TRBD2

cdr3_aa: CAWDRGNTEAFF
v_call: TRBV30
j_call: TRBJ1-1
d_call: -

cdr3_aa: CASSDNPAAGGETQYF
v_call: TRBV6-1
j_call: TRBJ2-5
d_call: -

cdr3_aa: CAWSVLRERYF
v_call: TRBV30
j_call: TRBJ2-7
d_call: -

cdr3_aa: CASSETYGTGDYEQYF
v_call: TRBV2
j_call: TRBJ2-7
d_call: TRBD1

cdr3_aa: CASSRLAGVHEQYF
v_call: TRBV11-2
j_call: TRBJ2-7
d_call: TRBD2